This TCR beta chain comes out of a study of cytomegalovirus exposure and HLA in healthy donors. This clone was recorded only once. What it recognizes is unknown. Study-level points and caveats: The authors considered a cluster of highly shared sequence variants likely to be a sequencing artifact.

The PCR contained 60 Vbeta and 13 Jbeta primers. Per the study methods: An analysis performed later counted 73 million or so unique TCR beta chains (roughly 11 million of them shared). Assay used: immunoSEQ multiplex PCR; TCRdb lists only in-frame clones, some missing. Clone size and the V and J calls come from that table; the DNA yielded D and trimming. The repertoire holds about 52,000 clones, with over 70% as singletons. The CDR3 is 15 residues long. In germline, CDR1 is SGHVS, CDR2 FQNEAQ. V was clipped by 3 bases and J by 3 bases; unmatched bases: 3. The V and J genes are TRBV7-8 and TRBJ2-2, with TRBD2 matching 8 bases. The TCR was taken from a man younger than 35 in good health and CMV-seronegative. Specimen: PBMCs. CDR3 nucleotides: TGTGCCAGCAGCTTTTTCGGGAGGGACACCGGGGAGCTGTTTTTT. It translates to CASSFFGRDTGELFF. The whole variable domain, filled in from reference TRBV7-8 and TRBJ2-2, reads GAGVSQSPRYKVAKRGQDVALRCDPISGHVSLFWYQQALGQGPEFLTYFQNEAQLDKSGLPSDRFFAERPEGSVSTLKIQRTQQEDSAVYLCASSFFGRDTGELFFGEGSRLTVL.